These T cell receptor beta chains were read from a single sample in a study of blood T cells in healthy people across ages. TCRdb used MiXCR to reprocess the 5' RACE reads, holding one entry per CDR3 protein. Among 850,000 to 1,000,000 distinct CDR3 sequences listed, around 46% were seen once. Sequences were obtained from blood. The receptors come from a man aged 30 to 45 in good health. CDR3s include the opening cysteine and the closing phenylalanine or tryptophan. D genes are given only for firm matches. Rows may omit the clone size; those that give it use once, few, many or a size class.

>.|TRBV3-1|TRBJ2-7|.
TGTGCCAGCAGCCGGGCTACCTACGAGCAGTACTTC
CASSRATYEQYF
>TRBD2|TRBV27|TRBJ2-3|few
TGTGCCAGCGATTCCATTAGCGGGAGAACAGATACGCAGTATTTT
CASDSISGRTDTQYF
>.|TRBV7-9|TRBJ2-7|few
TGTGCCAGCAGCTTAGGTCCTGCAGGGAGCTACGAGCAGTACTTC
CASSLGPAGSYEQYF
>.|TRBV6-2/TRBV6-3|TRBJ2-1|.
TGTGCCAGCACTCCCGGGGCAGCCCGGGACAATGAGCAGTTCTTC
CASTPGAARDNEQFF
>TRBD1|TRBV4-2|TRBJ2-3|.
TGTGCCAGCAGCCAATCCGGGACAGCCGGCACAGATACGCAGTATTTT
CASSQSGTAGTDTQYF
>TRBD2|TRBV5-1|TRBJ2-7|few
TGCGCCAGCAGCGCACCGGGACTAGCGGGCCTCAATGAGCAGTACTTC
CASSAPGLAGLNEQYF
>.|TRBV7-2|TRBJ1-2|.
TGTGCCGGCAGCGCCAGGGTTAACTATGGCTACACCTTC
CAGSARVNYGYTF
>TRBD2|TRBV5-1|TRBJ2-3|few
TGCGCCAGCGGCTTGATAGGCGGGGGGGCCTTAGATACGCAGTATTTT
CASGLIGGGALDTQYF
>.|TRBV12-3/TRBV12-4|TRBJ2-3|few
TGTGCCAGCAGTTTAAGTGCAAGGACAGATACGCAGTATTTT
CASSLSARTDTQYF
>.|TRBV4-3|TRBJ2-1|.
TGCGCCAGCAGCCAAGATCCGGGGGCTGGTGAGCAGTTCTTC
CASSQDPGAGEQFF
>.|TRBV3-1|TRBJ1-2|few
TGTGCCAGCAGCCCTGCTGGACAGGGCTACACCTTC
CASSPAGQGYTF
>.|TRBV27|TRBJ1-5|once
TGTGCCAGCGGGAGGACAAGCCTTCGGGCCCAGCATTTT
CASGRTSLRAQHF
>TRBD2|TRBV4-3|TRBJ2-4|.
TGCGCCAGCAGCCGGTCGACTAGCGGTAAAAACATTCAGTACTTC
CASSRSTSGKNIQYF
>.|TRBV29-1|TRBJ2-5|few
TGCAGCGTATTGGGGGACATTCTGGGGGAGACCCAGTACTTC
CSVLGDILGETQYF
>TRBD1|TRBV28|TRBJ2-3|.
TGTGCCAGCAGTACCAACAGGGGGAAGCTCACAGATACGCAGTATTTT
CASSTNRGKLTDTQYF
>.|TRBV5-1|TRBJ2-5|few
TGCGCCAGCAGCTTGGGAGTTACTGAGCAGTACTTC
CASSLGVTEQYF
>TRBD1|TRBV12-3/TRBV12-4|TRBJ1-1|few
TGTGCCAGCAGTACCGGACAGGGAGTTAACACTGAAGCTTTCTTT
CASSTGQGVNTEAFF
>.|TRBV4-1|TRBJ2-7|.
TGCGCCAGCAGCCAAGATTCCCAGCAGTACTTC
CASSQDSQQYF
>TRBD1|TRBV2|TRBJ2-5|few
TGTGCCAGCAGTGAAGTAGACAGGGTGGAGACCCAGTACTTC
CASSEVDRVETQYF
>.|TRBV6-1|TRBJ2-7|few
TGTGCCAGCCTGGGGGATAACTCCTACGAGCAGTACTTC
CASLGDNSYEQYF
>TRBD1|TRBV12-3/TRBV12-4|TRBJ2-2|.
TGTGCCAGCAGTCGCAAGGGGGCTTGGGACACCGGGGAGCTGTTTTTT
CASSRKGAWDTGELFF
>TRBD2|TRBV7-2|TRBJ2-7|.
TGTGCCAGCAGCTTAGCTCCCCTAGCGGGGGGGAACGAGCAGTACTTC
CASSLAPLAGGNEQYF